The entry below gives a single T cell receptor (beta chain) sequence along with its context. The target antigen is unknown. Unsorted whole blood served as the source of blood RNA, and germline DNA was extracted as well. Roughly 4 milliliters of peripheral blood were collected before surgery. Starting material of about 480 ng total RNA yielded TCR beta cDNA via a constant-region primer. Three-round nested multiplex PCR performed with slightly modified ARM-PCR produced the TCR beta libraries. Both of the initial two PCR rounds ran for approximately 11 cycles and employed TRBV1-TRBV30 forward primers alongside a C-beta reverse primer. TCRdb called the multiplex PCR reads again in MiXCR, with one record for every CDR3 protein. Among about 180,000 distinct CDR3 sequences listed, about 55% were seen once. The source of the sample is a study of tumor-infiltrating lymphocytes in primary liver carcinoma. Turning to the study itself: The study enrolled male and female patients aged 30 to 69 years. Yields of productive TCRbeta reads ranged from roughly 3.5 to 7.5 million per sample and were similar across tissue types. Study results and limitations: There was no comparison of CD4+ and CD8+ repertoires, as samples were bulk unsorted.

Germline V CDR1 and CDR2: LGHNA, YNFKEQ. Trimming removed 3 bases from V and 8 bases from J, with 20 bases in between. The CDR3 consists of 15 residues. The receptor was derived from a man aged 35-49 years with primary liver carcinoma and hepatitis B virus infection. The J gene is TRBJ2-7, the V gene TRBV4-2, with D possibly matching TRBD1 (6 bases). The sequenced sample was peripheral blood. The CDR3 coding sequence is TGTGCCAGCAGCCATGATCAGGCAGGGGTATACAAGCAGTACTTC. Its translation: CASSHDQAGVYKQYF.